This T cell receptor beta chain was captured in a study of blood T cell repertoires in COVID-19. About the study: Samples came from the United States, Italy and Spain, spanning acute and convalescent COVID-19. The analysed material was cDNA or gDNA that came from T cells, B-cell-depleted T cells, or PBMCs.

The sample holds many counts of this clone. The germline V gene encodes CDR1 SGHRS and CDR2 YFSETQ. This CDR3 has 14 amino acids. Trimming removed 2 bases at V and 12 bases at J, with 18 bases between. Assay: immunoSEQ multiplex PCR; the TCRdb copy retains only in-frame clones and omits some. The table shows about 67,000 clones, with 79% occurring only once. Sequencing was done on a sample of peripheral blood. This rearrangement joins TRBV5-1 to TRBJ2-1; weak D call: TRBD1 (5 bases). This receptor was obtained from a woman in her sixties with acute or convalescent COVID-19. The chain's CDR3 is CASSFTGPRLGQFF. The CDR3 DNA reads as TGCGCCAGCAGCTTTACAGGCCCCCGCTTGGGGCAGTTCTTC.